A selection of T cell receptor beta chains follows, all from one sample in a study of radiation and T cells in renal cell carcinoma. TCRdb's table, derived via immunoSEQ multiplex PCR, lists solely in-frame clones and lacks some. The table has over 120,000 clones, roughly 84% seen once. This specimen was blood, taken from a patient whose treatment included radiotherapy and nephrectomy. These receptors came from a woman in her 50s with renal cell carcinoma. CDR3s include the opening cysteine and the closing phenylalanine or tryptophan. The D gene is left open where the match is weak.

V gene: TRBV6-1
D gene: TRBD1
J gene: TRBJ1-1
CDR3 protein: CASRSQGVINTEAFF

V gene: TRBV6-1
D gene: -
J gene: TRBJ2-5
CDR3 protein: CASSERRSETQYF

V gene: TRBV5-4
D gene: TRBD1
J gene: TRBJ1-1
CDR3 protein: CASSLGDRDTEAFF

V gene: TRBV10-3
D gene: TRBD1
J gene: TRBJ2-7
CDR3 protein: CAISGRDSYEQYF

V gene: TRBV2
D gene: -
J gene: TRBJ2-1
CDR3 protein: CASSDPRATYNEQFF

V gene: TRBV6-5
D gene: -
J gene: TRBJ1-5
CDR3 protein: CASSSGWDQPQHF

V gene: TRBV2
D gene: -
J gene: TRBJ1-2
CDR3 protein: CASSLGGGGYTF

V gene: TRBV5-1
D gene: -
J gene: TRBJ1-2
CDR3 protein: CASSVGRSLGGYTF

V gene: TRBV5-3
D gene: -
J gene: TRBJ1-3
CDR3 protein: CARSAGVEWFDTLLTIYF

V gene: TRBV11-1
D gene: -
J gene: TRBJ2-5
CDR3 protein: CASSPGPGQETQYF

V gene: TRBV6-5
D gene: TRBD2
J gene: TRBJ2-7
CDR3 protein: CASSYLLGGTEQYF

V gene: TRBV7-2
D gene: TRBD1
J gene: TRBJ2-3
CDR3 protein: CASSFGTGRTDTQYF

V gene: TRBV4-1
D gene: -
J gene: TRBJ1-2
CDR3 protein: CASSPQQGVNYGYTF

V gene: TRBV11-2
D gene: -
J gene: TRBJ2-1
CDR3 protein: CASSLDRDNEQFF

V gene: TRBV7-2
D gene: -
J gene: TRBJ2-7
CDR3 protein: CASSLGTGGPTYEQYF

V gene: TRBV4-2
D gene: -
J gene: TRBJ1-3
CDR3 protein: CASSQGTGNTIYF

V gene: TRBV2
D gene: TRBD1
J gene: TRBJ1-4
CDR3 protein: CASSQSRGLYEKLFF

V gene: TRBV7-9
D gene: -
J gene: TRBJ1-1
CDR3 protein: CASSLGTGTEAFF

V gene: TRBV7-8
D gene: TRBD1
J gene: TRBJ2-1
CDR3 protein: CASSKTGATSNEQFF

V gene: TRBV6-6
D gene: -
J gene: TRBJ2-7
CDR3 protein: CASSPGHSYEQYF

V gene: TRBV9
D gene: TRBD2
J gene: TRBJ2-3
CDR3 protein: CASSVLAGEFTDTQYF

V gene: TRBV5-1
D gene: -
J gene: TRBJ1-2
CDR3 protein: CASSLDRLYGYTF

V gene: TRBV10-3
D gene: TRBD1
J gene: TRBJ1-2
CDR3 protein: CATSGTGESGYTF

V gene: TRBV25-1
D gene: -
J gene: TRBJ2-1
CDR3 protein: CASSDLASSYNEQFF

V gene: TRBV5-1
D gene: -
J gene: TRBJ2-3
CDR3 protein: CASSFHSTSTDTQYF

V gene: TRBV19
D gene: -
J gene: TRBJ1-2
CDR3 protein: CASKRTEDNYGYTF

V gene: TRBV5-1
D gene: -
J gene: TRBJ1-2
CDR3 protein: CASSWGANRDYGYTF

V gene: TRBV6-5
D gene: TRBD1
J gene: TRBJ1-1
CDR3 protein: CASSEDRAGTEAFF

V gene: TRBV12-5
D gene: TRBD1
J gene: TRBJ2-1
CDR3 protein: CASGVRQGPYEQFF

V gene: TRBV9
D gene: -
J gene: TRBJ1-2
CDR3 protein: CASSAPGQWDGYTF

V gene: TRBV4-3
D gene: TRBD1
J gene: TRBJ1-4
CDR3 protein: CASSQGAGQGEKLFF

V gene: TRBV28
D gene: -
J gene: TRBJ2-2
CDR3 protein: CASLAALGVTGELFF

V gene: TRBV20-1
D gene: -
J gene: TRBJ2-7
CDR3 protein: CSARRQYF

V gene: TRBV7-8
D gene: -
J gene: TRBJ1-2
CDR3 protein: CASSLGVAGGYTF

V gene: TRBV12-5
D gene: -
J gene: TRBJ2-1
CDR3 protein: CASGLGHLMDEQFF

V gene: TRBV30
D gene: -
J gene: TRBJ1-4
CDR3 protein: CAWSEGARRGEKLFF

V gene: TRBV6-5
D gene: -
J gene: TRBJ1-3
CDR3 protein: CASSITGTSGNTIYF

V gene: TRBV30
D gene: TRBD1
J gene: TRBJ1-2
CDR3 protein: CAWRDRGDFYGYTF

V gene: TRBV4-1
D gene: -
J gene: TRBJ1-1
CDR3 protein: CASSQDGYGGLMDTEAFF

V gene: TRBV4-2
D gene: -
J gene: TRBJ1-4
CDR3 protein: CASSQRINEKLFF

V gene: TRBV18
D gene: -
J gene: TRBJ1-1
CDR3 protein: CASSPNRRTANTEAFF

V gene: TRBV2
D gene: -
J gene: TRBJ1-6
CDR3 protein: CASSQPGLGNYNSPLHF

V gene: TRBV29-1
D gene: -
J gene: TRBJ2-7
CDR3 protein: CSVVVGGPPNEQYF

V gene: TRBV7-9
D gene: -
J gene: TRBJ1-3
CDR3 protein: CASSLALVGNTIYF

V gene: TRBV6-5
D gene: -
J gene: TRBJ2-7
CDR3 protein: CASSSYYEQYF

V gene: TRBV5-1
D gene: -
J gene: TRBJ2-5
CDR3 protein: CASSLGGSSQETQYF

V gene: TRBV4-2
D gene: -
J gene: TRBJ2-5
CDR3 protein: CASSQGTFQETQYF

V gene: TRBV19
D gene: TRBD2
J gene: TRBJ2-1
CDR3 protein: CASSIDGTSGGDEQFF

V gene: TRBV7-2
D gene: -
J gene: TRBJ2-3
CDR3 protein: CASSPDRLFGDTQYF

V gene: TRBV27
D gene: -
J gene: TRBJ1-1
CDR3 protein: CASSFLMGNTEAFF

V gene: TRBV10-3
D gene: -
J gene: TRBJ1-4
CDR3 protein: CAISDQREGEKLFF

V gene: TRBV18
D gene: -
J gene: TRBJ1-1
CDR3 protein: CASSDILHREAFF

V gene: TRBV18
D gene: -
J gene: TRBJ1-1
CDR3 protein: CASSPRETRGEAFF

V gene: TRBV7-2
D gene: TRBD1
J gene: TRBJ2-1
CDR3 protein: CASSFQMTGTGGLNEQFF

V gene: TRBV5-6
D gene: -
J gene: TRBJ2-1
CDR3 protein: CASSLVGGYNEQFF